This T cell receptor beta chain derives from a study of breast tumors, draining lymph nodes, adjacent tissues. Study-level points and caveats: That most tumor T cells come from lymph nodes remained unproven. Luminal-like breast cancer showed significantly higher tumor–nontumor repertoire similarity than basal-like.

Breast cancer patients provided tissue from their axillary draining lymph nodes. TCRdb ran MiXCR on the multiplex PCR reads and lists one entry per CDR3 protein. The sample carries 100,000 or so distinct CDR3 sequences, around 20% recorded once. Germline V gene sequence: CDR1 DFQATT, CDR2 SNEGSKA (reference sequence). Trimming removed 2 bases from V and 4 bases from J; junction bases left unmatched: 7. The CDR3 contains 15 residues. This clonotype was counted ten times or more. The target antigen is unknown. The clonotype was recovered from a female donor with breast cancer. Some clones in this sample may be carry-over from other donors' samples. The V gene is TRBV20-1, the J gene TRBJ2-7; TRBD2 aligns across 11 bases. The source material was axillary lymph node tissue. The CDR3 region has the DNA TGCAGTGCTAGACCACTAGCGGGAGATCAGTACGAGCAGTACTTC. This translates into CSARPLAGDQYEQYF.